The 29 T cell receptor beta chains presented below share a single source sample, sequenced in a study of blood T cell repertoires in COVID-19. This table comes from immunoSEQ multiplex PCR, and its TCRdb copy is limited to in-frame clones, with some not included. The sample consists of fewer than 250,000 clones, 83% of them appearing once. The sample was peripheral blood. These TCRs come from a human donor in a cohort sampled during active COVID-19.

The chain employs TRBV28 and TRBJ2-7; 10 positions match TRBD1. This CDR3 has 14 amino acids. V trimming: 5 bases; J trimming: 7 bases; junction bases outside the gene matches: 8. CDR1 MDHEN and CDR2 SYDVKM come from the germline V gene. The CDR3 here is CASSPWTGGNEQYF. Written as DNA, the CDR3 is TGTGCCAGCAGTCCGTGGACAGGGGGAAATGAGCAGTACTTC.

The chain links TRBV28 to TRBJ2-6; D gene ambiguous. Germline V gene lookup returns CDR1 MDHEN and CDR2 SYDVKM. V lost 5 bases to trimming and J lost 0 bases, with 20 bases between them. The CDR3 is made up of 19 amino acids. The CDR3 sequence is CASSTQVPVENSGANVLTF. Written as DNA, the CDR3 is TGTGCCAGCAGTACCCAGGTACCAGTGGAAAACTCTGGGGCCAACGTCCTGACTTTC.

In its sample, this clone was seen once. The genes are TRBV13 and TRBJ1-2; D is unresolved. CDR3 length: 13 residues. Between the trimmed V and J ends, which lost 7 bases and 4 bases, there was a span of 13 bases. Germline CDR1 is PRHDT and CDR2 is FYEKMQ (reference sequence). The chain's CDR3 is CASTSLGGYGYTF. The CDR3 coding sequence is TGTGCCAGCACCTCTTTGGGAGGCTATGGCTACACCTTC.

The CDR3 nucleotides read TGCGCCAGCAGCCAAGATTCCAGGGGGACTGAAGCTTTCTTT. Translating gives CASSQDSRGTEAFF. The chain links TRBV4-1 to TRBJ1-1; TRBD1 agrees at 7 bases. Germline lookup yields CDR1 MGHRA and CDR2 YSYEKL. V dropped 0 bases and J dropped 5; count of bases not matched to a gene: 3. This CDR3 spans 14 amino acids.

This rearrangement joins TRBV5-1 to TRBJ1-1, with 8 bases fitting TRBD1. Losses at the gene ends were 6 bases for V and 5 bases for J; bases not matched to a gene: 6. The CDR3 contains 13 residues. Looked up from germline, CDR1 is SGHRS and CDR2 is YFSETQ. The CDR3 loop reads CASTPGQETEAFF. The CDR3, as DNA: TGCGCCAGCACCCCGGGACAGGAGACTGAAGCTTTCTTT. Filled out from reference TRBV5-1 and TRBJ1-1, the complete variable domain reads KAGVTQTPRYLIKTRGQQVTLSCSPISGHRSVSWYQQTPGQGLQFLFEYFSETQRNKGNFPGRFSGRQFSNSRSEMNVSTLELGDSALYLCASTPGQETEAFFGQGTRLTVV.

The chain recombines TRBV4-1 with TRBJ2-1, with D hard to call. Germline V lookup: CDR1 MGHRA, CDR2 YSYEKL. The CDR3 runs 13 residues. The V end lost 2 bases, the J end lost 10 bases, and 12 bases lay between the germline ends. The CDR3 DNA follows: TGCGCCAGCAGCCAAATGGTCAGTCGAGAGCAGTTCTTC. It specifies CASSQMVSREQFF.

This clone has only one observation. This sequence joins TRBV6-6 and TRBJ2-7; 14 bases fit TRBD2. Germline V CDR1 and CDR2: MNHNY, SVGAGI (reference sequence). With V trimmed by 6 bases and J by 3 bases, 7 bases remained unmatched. The CDR3 has 16 residues. CDR3 region: CASRSTSGRAHYEQYF. The CDR3 bases are TGTGCCAGCAGGTCGACTAGCGGGAGGGCCCACTACGAGCAGTACTTC.

This clone was found once. Other nucleotide sequences from this sample produce the same CDR3. The chain employs TRBV5-1 and TRBJ2-7, with D perhaps TRBD2 (5 bases). From germline, CDR1 is SGHRS and CDR2 YFSETQ. Trimming removed 0 bases from V and 7 bases from J, with 11 bases in between. The CDR3 covers 13 residues. CDR3 amino acids: CASSLDGVGEQYF. In DNA, the CDR3 is TGCGCCAGCAGCTTGGACGGGGTCGGTGAGCAGTACTTC.

The chain combines TRBV28 with TRBJ2-5, with 9 bases fitting TRBD1. The germline V gene has CDR1 MDHEN and CDR2 SYDVKM. There are 15 residues in the CDR3. Trimming at V came to 6 bases and at J to 9 bases, leaving 14 bases not matched to a gene. The CDR3 DNA reads TGTGCCAGCAGAAAACCACAGGGGGCGCAGAAGGCCCAGTACTTC. This translates into CASRKPQGAQKAQYF. The full variable domain, rest sourced from reference TRBV28 and TRBJ2-5, is DVKVTQSSRYLVKRTGEKVFLECVQDMDHENMFWYRQDPGLGLRLIYFSYDVKMKEKGDIPEGYSVSREKKERFSLILESASTNQTSMYLCASRKPQGAQKAQYFGPGTRLLVL.

The chain uses TRBV9 and TRBJ2-2; 9 nucleotides match TRBD1. This CDR3 region has 16 residues. After removal of 3 bases from V and 5 bases from J, the junction contained 8 bases not matched to a gene. Germline V gene sequence: CDR1 SGDLS, CDR2 YYNGEE. As DNA, the CDR3 is TGTGCCAGCAGCGCTACGGGACAGGGAAATACCGGGGAGCTGTTTTTT. Residues: CASSATGQGNTGELFF.

V usage is TRBV19 and J usage is TRBJ1-1; possible D gene TRBD1, 6 bases. Germline V CDR1 and CDR2: LNHDA, SQIVND (reference sequence). V lost 2 bases and J 4 bases, leaving 8 bases between the germline ends. The CDR3 runs to 13 residues. This CDR3 is CASSILGGTEAFF. In DNA form, the CDR3 reads TGTGCCAGTAGTATACTAGGGGGCACTGAAGCTTTCTTT.

This clone was observed a few times. The chain has TRBV18 and TRBJ1-1, with D possibly TRBD1 on 6 matching bases. The CDR3 has 13 residues. Germline CDR1 KGHSH, CDR2 LQKENI. Between the trimmed V and J ends, which lost 4 bases and 1 base, there was a span of 7 bases. CDR3 in amino acids: CASSRDKNTEAFF. CDR3 coding DNA: TGTGCCAGCTCACGGGACAAGAACACTGAAGCTTTCTTT.

The chain is built from TRBV19 and TRBJ1-4, with 10 bases aligning to TRBD1. V was clipped by 10 bases and J by 7 bases; unmatched bases: 12. CDR1 LNHDA and CDR2 SQIVND come from the germline V gene (reference sequence). This CDR3 contains 15 residues. In DNA, the CDR3 is TGTGCCACCCATCCGTCGACAGGGGGCTCTGAAAAACTGTTTTTT. Translating gives CATHPSTGGSEKLFF.

This clone was seen only once. The J gene is TRBJ2-3, the V gene TRBV5-4; D is possibly TRBD2 (5 bases). The CDR3 has 13 amino acids. V shed 6 bases and J shed 5 bases, with 13 bases lying between them. CDR1 and CDR2 (germline): SGHNT, YYREEE (reference sequence). The CDR3 here is CASNADRGDTQYF. CDR3 in DNA: TGTGCCAGCAACGCGGACCGGGGAGATACGCAGTATTTT.

This sequence joins TRBV7-9 and TRBJ2-6; tentative D call: TRBD2 (5 bases). CDR1 and CDR2 (germline): SEHNR, FQNEAQ (reference sequence). The germline V and J ends were trimmed by 4 bases and 0 bases, with 19 bases remaining between them. The CDR3 extends over 19 amino acids. CDR3 coding DNA: TGTGCCAGCAGCTCGAGAGGGTTGATAGAATACTCTGGGGCCAACGTCCTGACTTTC. This codes for CASSSRGLIEYSGANVLTF.

The rearrangement uses TRBV5-1 and TRBJ1-1, with a possible D match to TRBD1 (5 bases). V was cut by 5 bases and J by 8 bases, with 16 bases left in between. The CDR3 runs 13 residues. Germline V gene lookup returns CDR1 SGHRS and CDR2 YFSETQ. Here the CDR3 reads CASSQGVSEEAFF. The CDR3 DNA follows: TGCGCCAGCAGTCAGGGTGTTTCGGAAGAAGCTTTCTTT.

This clone is a singleton in its sample. The V call is TRBV6-4, the J call TRBJ2-3, with 9 positions matching TRBD1. The CDR3 loop spans 15 amino acids. Germline V CDR1 and CDR2: MRHNA, SNTAGT. V trimming: 3 bases; J trimming: 4 bases; junction bases outside the gene matches: 5. CDR3 in amino acids: CASSETGGRPDTQYF. The CDR3 nucleotides read TGTGCCAGCAGTGAGACAGGGGGTCGGCCAGATACGCAGTATTTT.

This clone has just one count. This rearrangement joins TRBV5-4 to TRBJ2-3, with 9 bases lining up with TRBD2. After removal of 2 bases from V and 3 bases from J, the junction contained 1 base not matched to a gene. Per the germline V gene, CDR1 is SGHNT and CDR2 is YYREEE (reference sequence). The CDR3 loop spans 14 amino acids. CDR3 protein: CASSLGLATDTQYF. In DNA, the CDR3 is TGTGCCAGCAGCTTAGGACTAGCGACAGATACGCAGTATTTT.

The chain has TRBV7-9 and TRBJ2-1, with 10 bases identical to TRBD2. The CDR3 runs to 18 residues. The germline CDR1 and CDR2 sequences are SEHNR and FQNEAQ (reference sequence). V lost 5 bases and J lost 1; bases outside the gene matches: 11. The CDR3 bases are TGTGCCAGCAGCCCAAGGAATCCTAGCGGGGGTTCCTACAATGAGCAGTTCTTC. Amino acid sequence: CASSPRNPSGGSYNEQFF.

The chain links TRBV7-3 to TRBJ1-6, with D tentatively TRBD1 (6 bases). Per the germline V gene, CDR1 is SGHTA and CDR2 is FQGTGA. The CDR3 length is 15 residues. With 2 bases removed from V and 9 bases from J, the gap between germline ends came to 14 bases. This CDR3 reads CASSLQGSSISPLHF. The DNA for the CDR3 is TGTGCCAGCAGCTTACAGGGGTCGAGTATTTCACCCCTCCACTTT.

This rearrangement joins TRBV7-2 to TRBJ1-1; tentative D call: TRBD1 (5 bases). The CDR3 has 14 residues. Trimming pared 2 bases from V and 5 bases from J, leaving 12 bases between. Germline V gene data show CDR1 as SGHTA and CDR2 as FQGNSA. CDR3 nucleotide sequence: TGTGCCAGCAGCTTACAGGGAGGCAAAACTGAAGCTTTCTTT. Protein: CASSLQGGKTEAFF.

The V gene is TRBV28, the J gene TRBJ1-5; the D gene is possibly TRBD1 (5 bases). V gave up 3 bases and J gave up 4 bases, with 19 bases separating them. The CDR3 contains 17 residues. Germline V gene lookup returns CDR1 MDHEN and CDR2 SYDVKM. CDR3: CASSFPAYAGANQPQHF. The CDR3 region has the DNA TGTGCCAGCAGTTTCCCAGCCTACGCTGGGGCGAATCAGCCCCAGCATTTT.

V is TRBV29-1 and J is TRBJ2-1; 7 bases agree with TRBD1. The V gene end was trimmed by 1 base and the J gene end by 11 bases; junction bases not matched to a gene: 8. The CDR3 totals 13 residues. Germline V gives CDR1 SQVTM, CDR2 ANQGSEA. The DNA of the CDR3 is TGCAGCGTTGAAGGCCGACAGGGTCCGAAGCAGTTCTTC. The encoded protein is CSVEGRQGPKQFF.

The sample holds many counts of this clone. The chain employs TRBV6-5 and TRBJ1-1; D remains ambiguous. V gave up 5 bases and J gave up 5 bases, with 12 bases separating them. This CDR3 region has 13 residues. The germline V gene encodes CDR1 MNHEY and CDR2 SVGAGI. CDR3 in amino acids: CASSPGRWTEAFF. The DNA of the CDR3 is TGTGCCAGCAGTCCCGGTAGATGGACTGAAGCTTTCTTT.

This chain connects TRBV9 to TRBJ1-1, with a weak D call TRBD1 (5 bases). Germline CDR1 reads SGDLS; CDR2 reads YYNGEE. V lost 4 bases to trimming and J lost 1 base, with 17 bases between them. The CDR3 is 16 amino acids. Written as DNA, the CDR3 is TGTGCCAGCAGCCCAGAGACAGCTAGGCCGAACACTGAAGCTTTCTTT. It translates to CASSPETARPNTEAFF.

V usage is TRBV4-1 and J usage is TRBJ2-2; 7 bases match TRBD1. CDR1 is MGHRA and CDR2 is YSYEKL in the germline V gene. With 4 bases clipped from V and 5 bases from J, the junction kept 7 bases outside the gene matches. CDR3 size: 15 residues. CDR3 DNA: TGCGCCAGCAGCCTGGGACAGTTCTTGACCGGGGAGCTGTTTTTT. Translation: CASSLGQFLTGELFF.

This chain joins TRBV7-9 and TRBJ1-5; the D is unclear. Deletions cut 3 bases from V and 1 base from J, with 7 bases between. From germline, CDR1 is SEHNR and CDR2 FQNEAQ (reference sequence). CDR3 length equals 14 residues. This CDR3 reads CASSLERSNQPQHF. The CDR3 region has the DNA TGTGCCAGCAGCTTGGAGAGGAGCAATCAGCCCCAGCATTTT.

As regards this clone: The junction differs from germline at one of its ends, possibly a read error. This chain uses TRBV18 with TRBJ1-2, with D tentatively TRBD1 (5 bases). The CDR3 runs to 13 residues. Germline lookup yields CDR1 KGHSH and CDR2 LQKENI. CDR3 nucleotide sequence: TGTGCCAGCTCACCACCCGGAGAAGGGGCATTTGCCTTC. This encodes CASSPPGEGAFAF.

V is TRBV28 and J is TRBJ1-1; possible D gene TRBD1, 5 bases. The V gene's germline CDR1 is MDHEN and CDR2 SYDVKM. V lost 6 bases and J lost 0, with 17 bases in between. The CDR3 is made up of 16 amino acids. The CDR3 bases are TGTGCCAGCAGCCAAGGGGCGGGACGGGTGAACACTGAAGCTTTCTTT. Its translation is CASSQGAGRVNTEAFF.